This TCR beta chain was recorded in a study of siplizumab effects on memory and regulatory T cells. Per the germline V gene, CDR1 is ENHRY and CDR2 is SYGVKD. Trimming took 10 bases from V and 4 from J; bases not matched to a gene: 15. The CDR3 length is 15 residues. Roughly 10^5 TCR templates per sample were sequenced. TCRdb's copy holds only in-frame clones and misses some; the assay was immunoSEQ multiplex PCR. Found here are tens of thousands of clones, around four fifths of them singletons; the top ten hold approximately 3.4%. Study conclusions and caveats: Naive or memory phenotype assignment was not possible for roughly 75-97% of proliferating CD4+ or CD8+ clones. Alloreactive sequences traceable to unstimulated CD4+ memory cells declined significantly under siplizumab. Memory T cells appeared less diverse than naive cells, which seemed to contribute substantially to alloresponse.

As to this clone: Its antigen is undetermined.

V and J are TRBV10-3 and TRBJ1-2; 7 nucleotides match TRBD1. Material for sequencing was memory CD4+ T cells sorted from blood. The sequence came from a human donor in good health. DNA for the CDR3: TGTGCCACTATGCGGGGGGACAGCCCAATCTATGGCTACACCTTC. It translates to CATMRGDSPIYGYTF.